Below, 12 T cell receptor beta chains from the same sample are listed, as sequenced in a study of shared clonotypes between healthy human individuals. Clones were read by immunoSEQ multiplex PCR, and TCRdb kept only the in-frame ones, dropping some. This table has fewer than 600,000 clones, 77% appearing once. Sequencing was performed on PBMCs. These receptors were obtained from a woman aged 40 to 55 in good health. Some clones in this sample may be carry-over from other donors' samples.

Worth noting for this clone: The junction does not match germline at one end; this may be a read error. The chain is built from TRBV2 and TRBJ2-5; D is possibly TRBD1 (6 bases). Germline V gene data show CDR1 as SNHLY and CDR2 as FYNNEI. This CDR3 has 12 amino acids. The CDR3 DNA is TGTGCCAGCAGTGACACGGGCCTAGGGGGTGACTTC. It yields the protein CASSDTGLGGDF. The variable domain in full, with the rest retrieved from reference TRBV2 and TRBJ2-5, is EPEVTQTPSHQVTQMGQEVILRCVPISNHLYFYWYRQILGQKVEFLVSFYNNEISEKSEIFDDQFSVERPDGSNFTLKIRSTKLEDSAMYFCASSDTGLGGDFGPGTRLLVL.

The table lists this clone with a few counts. A far larger clone is one nucleotide away, so this likely arose from a read error. The chain recombines TRBV30 with TRBJ1-1, with D maybe TRBD1 (5 bases). CDR1 GTSNPN and CDR2 SVGIG come from the germline V gene (reference sequence). The ends were cut back, 4 bases at V and 4 bases at J, with 13 bases in the middle. This CDR3 comprises 13 residues. The CDR3 region has the DNA TGTGCCTGGATTCCGGGGGAGGTCACTGAAGCTTTCTTT. Encoded protein: CAWIPGEVTEAFF.

Regarding this clone: A far larger clone lies a single base away; this is likely a read error. Other DNA variants within this sample encode the same CDR3. This chain connects TRBV30 to TRBJ2-7; tentative D call: TRBD2 (7 bases). The ends were cut back, 2 bases at V and 4 bases at J, with 9 bases in the middle. The CDR3 consists of 12 residues. Germline assignment: CDR1 GTSNPN and CDR2 SVGIG (reference sequence). As DNA, the CDR3 is TGTGCCTGGAGTAGGGGGGGATACGAGCAGTACTTC. The encoded protein is CAWSRGGYEQYF.

This clone came up a few times. The chain combines TRBV5-1 with TRBJ2-7, with D possibly TRBD2 on 6 matching bases. The CDR3 length is 15 residues. Trimming removed 4 bases from V and 0 bases from J, with 14 bases in between. Germline V lookup: CDR1 SGHRS, CDR2 YFSETQ. CDR3 nucleotide sequence: TGCGCCAGCAGCGTGGACTACCGGGCCTCCTACGAGCAGTACTTC. This sequence encodes CASSVDYRASYEQYF.

The chain has TRBV28 and TRBJ1-4, with 7 bases lining up with TRBD1. The CDR3 consists of 15 residues. V lost 8 bases, J lost 5 bases, and 11 bases stayed unmatched. Germline CDR1 and CDR2: MDHEN and SYDVKM. The CDR3 coding sequence is TGTGCCAGCCGCGGCTTAGGACAGGAAAATGAAAAACTGTTTTTT. It yields the protein CASRGLGQENEKLFF.

The rearrangement uses TRBV5-4 and TRBJ2-5, with a weak D call TRBD2 (6 bases). The CDR3 spans 15 residues. Trimming pared 0 bases from V and 5 bases from J, leaving 14 bases between. CDR1 SGHNT and CDR2 YYREEE come from the germline V gene (reference sequence). The CDR3 DNA reads TGTGCCAGCAGCTTGGAGGGGCTCGGAGGGGAGACCCAGTACTTC. As protein: CASSLEGLGGETQYF.

This clone appeared once. V gene TRBV5-4 combines with J gene TRBJ2-5; 8 positions agree with TRBD1. The CDR3 has 13 amino acids. With V trimmed by 3 bases and J by 5 bases, 3 bases remained unmatched. CDR1 and CDR2 (germline): SGHNT, YYREEE (reference sequence). The CDR3 nucleotides are TGTGCCAGCAGCTCCCACAGGGGGGAGACCCAGTACTTC. Translating it yields CASSSHRGETQYF.

The CDR3 is CAVGRGETQYF. The DNA of the CDR3 is TGTGCAGTTGGGAGGGGCGAGACCCAGTACTTC. The rearrangement links TRBV6-5 to TRBJ2-5, with 7 nucleotides matching TRBD2. The CDR3 loop spans 11 amino acids. CDR1 is MNHEY and CDR2 is SVGAGI in the germline V gene.

The sample holds a few counts of this clone. CDR3 protein: CSVDTGGVGETQYF. As DNA, the CDR3 is TGCAGCGTGGACACAGGGGGCGTGGGAGAGACCCAGTACTTC. V and J are TRBV29-1 and TRBJ2-5; 9 positions match TRBD1. The CDR3 contains 14 residues. Germline CDR1 and CDR2: SQVTM and ANQGSEA. The V and J ends lost 6 bases and 4 bases, in that order; junction bases with no gene match: 9. The complete variable domain, with remaining parts taken from reference TRBV29-1 and TRBJ2-5, reads SAVISQKPSRDICQRGTSLTIQCQVDSQVTMMFWYRQQPGQSLTLIATANQGSEATYESGFVIDKFPISRPNLTFSTLTVSNMSPEDSSIYLCSVDTGGVGETQYFGPGTRLLVL.

This rearrangement joins TRBV19 to TRBJ1-2; D gene uncertain. The V gene's germline CDR1 is LNHDA and CDR2 SQIVND (reference sequence). The CDR3 sequence is 11 residues long. The V end lost 6 bases, the J end lost 4 bases, and 6 bases lay between the germline ends. Here the CDR3 reads CASSVGYGYTF. The CDR3 coding sequence is TGTGCCAGTAGCGTCGGCTATGGCTACACCTTC.

The chain recombines TRBV7-9 with TRBJ1-4, with 8 bases that match TRBD1. The CDR3 has 15 amino acids. Germline values: CDR1 SEHNR, CDR2 FQNEAQ (reference sequence). V lost 11 bases to trimming and J lost 2 bases; unmatched junction nucleotides: 10. This CDR3 reads CASTTGGATNEKLFF. Here the CDR3 DNA reads TGTGCCTCAACAACAGGGGGGGCGACTAATGAAAAACTGTTTTTT. Full variable domain (rest looked up from reference TRBV7-9 and TRBJ1-4): DTGVSQNPRHKITKRGQNVTFRCDPISEHNRLYWYRQTLGQGPEFLTYFQNEAQLEKSRLLSDRFSAERPKGSFSTLEIQRTEQGDSAMYLCASTTGGATNEKLFFGSGTQLSVL.

The V call is TRBV9, the J call TRBJ2-1, with 9 positions matching TRBD2. The V gene's germline CDR1 is SGDLS and CDR2 YYNGEE. The CDR3 is 17 amino acids. After removal of 0 bases from V and 0 bases from J, the junction contained 4 bases not matched to a gene. The CDR3 loop is CASSVEGSGSSYNEQFF. In nucleotides, the CDR3 is TGTGCCAGCAGCGTAGAGGGTAGCGGGAGCTCCTACAATGAGCAGTTCTTC.